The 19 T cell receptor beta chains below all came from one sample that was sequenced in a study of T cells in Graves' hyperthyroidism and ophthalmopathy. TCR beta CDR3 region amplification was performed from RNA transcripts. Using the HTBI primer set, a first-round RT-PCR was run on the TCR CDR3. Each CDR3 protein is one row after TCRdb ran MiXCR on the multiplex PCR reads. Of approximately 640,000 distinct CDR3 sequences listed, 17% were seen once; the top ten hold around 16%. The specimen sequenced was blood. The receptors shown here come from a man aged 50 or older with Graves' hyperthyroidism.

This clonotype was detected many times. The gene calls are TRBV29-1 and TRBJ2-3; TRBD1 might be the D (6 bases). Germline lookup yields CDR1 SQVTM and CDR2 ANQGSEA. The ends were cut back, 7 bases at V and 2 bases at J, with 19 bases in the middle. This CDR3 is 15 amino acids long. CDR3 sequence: CSGKQGGLFTDTQYF. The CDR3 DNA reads TGCAGCGGTAAACAGGGTGGGCTTTTCACAGATACGCAGTATTTT.

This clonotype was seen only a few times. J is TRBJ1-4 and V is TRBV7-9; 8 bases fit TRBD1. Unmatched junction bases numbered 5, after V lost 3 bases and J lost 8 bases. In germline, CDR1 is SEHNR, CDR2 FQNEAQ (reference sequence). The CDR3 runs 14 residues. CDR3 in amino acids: CASSFRGRVEKLFF. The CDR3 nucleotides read TGTGCCAGCAGCTTCAGGGGGCGGGTCGAAAAACTGTTTTTT. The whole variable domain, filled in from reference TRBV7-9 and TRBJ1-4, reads DTGVSQNPRHKITKRGQNVTFRCDPISEHNRLYWYRQTLGQGPEFLTYFQNEAQLEKSRLLSDRFSAERPKGSFSTLEIQRTEQGDSAMYLCASSFRGRVEKLFFGSGTQLSVL.

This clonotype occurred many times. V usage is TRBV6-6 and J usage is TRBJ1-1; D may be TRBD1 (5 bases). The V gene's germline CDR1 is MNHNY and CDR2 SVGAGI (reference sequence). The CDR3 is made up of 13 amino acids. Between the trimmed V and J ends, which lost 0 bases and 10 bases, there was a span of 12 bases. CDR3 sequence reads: CASSYSSGTSAFF. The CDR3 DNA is TGTGCCAGCAGTTACTCGTCAGGGACGTCAGCTTTCTTT.

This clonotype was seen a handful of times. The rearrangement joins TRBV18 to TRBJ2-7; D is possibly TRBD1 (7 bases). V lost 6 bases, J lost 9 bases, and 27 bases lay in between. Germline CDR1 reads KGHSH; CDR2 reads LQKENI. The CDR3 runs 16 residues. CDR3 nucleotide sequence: TGTGCCAGCTCTCGTATCGTTCAGGGGGGATCTACGAGGCAGTACTTC. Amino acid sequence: CASSRIVQGGSTRQYF.

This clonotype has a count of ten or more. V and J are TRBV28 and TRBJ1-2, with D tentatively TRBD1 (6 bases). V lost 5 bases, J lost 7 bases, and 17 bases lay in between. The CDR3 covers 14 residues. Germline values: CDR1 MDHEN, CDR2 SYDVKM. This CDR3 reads CASSLGTGRVGYTF. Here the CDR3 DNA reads TGTGCCAGCAGTCTAGGAACAGGGCGGGTTGGCTACACCTTC.

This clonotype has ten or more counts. CDR3 nucleotides: TGCAGTGCTAGAGATTGGACCAGGGGAAGTGGGTCCTACGAGCAGTACTTC. Encoded protein: CSARDWTRGSGSYEQYF. The chain employs TRBV20-1 and TRBJ2-7; perhaps TRBD1 as D (6 bases). The length of the CDR3 is 17 residues. Germline CDR1 is DFQATT and CDR2 is SNEGSKA (reference sequence). V dropped 0 bases and J dropped 1 base, with 19 bases sitting between them.

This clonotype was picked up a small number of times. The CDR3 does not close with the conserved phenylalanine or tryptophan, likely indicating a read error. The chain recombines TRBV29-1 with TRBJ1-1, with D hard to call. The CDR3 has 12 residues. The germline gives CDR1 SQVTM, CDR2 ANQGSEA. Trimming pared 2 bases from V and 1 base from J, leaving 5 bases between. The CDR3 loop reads CSVEPGNTEAFL. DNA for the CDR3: TGCAGCGTTGAACCGGGGAACACTGAAGCTTTCCTT.

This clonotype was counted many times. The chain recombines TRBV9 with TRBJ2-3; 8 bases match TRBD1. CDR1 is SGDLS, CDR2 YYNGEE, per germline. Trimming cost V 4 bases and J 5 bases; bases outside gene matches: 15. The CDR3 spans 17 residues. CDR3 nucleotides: TGTGCCAGCAGCATGAGTGGGACAGGACGGTCCGGAGATACGCAGTATTTT. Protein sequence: CASSMSGTGRSGDTQYF.

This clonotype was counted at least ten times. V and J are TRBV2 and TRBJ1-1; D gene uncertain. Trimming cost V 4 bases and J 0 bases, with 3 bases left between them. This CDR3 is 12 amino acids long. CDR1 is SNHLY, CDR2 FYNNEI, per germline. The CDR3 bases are TGTGCCAGCAGTGTTTTGAACACTGAAGCTTTCTTT. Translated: CASSVLNTEAFF. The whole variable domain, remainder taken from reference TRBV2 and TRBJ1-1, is EPEVTQTPSHQVTQMGQEVILRCVPISNHLYFYWYRQILGQKVEFLVSFYNNEISEKSEIFDDQFSVERPDGSNFTLKIRSTKLEDSAMYFCASSVLNTEAFFGQGTRLTVV.

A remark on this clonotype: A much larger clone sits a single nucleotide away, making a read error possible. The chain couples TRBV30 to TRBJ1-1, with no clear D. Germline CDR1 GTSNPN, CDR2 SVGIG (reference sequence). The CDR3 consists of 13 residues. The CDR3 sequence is CPWALHEGTEAFF. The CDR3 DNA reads TGTCCCTGGGCTCTTCATGAAGGCACTGAAGCTTTCTTT.

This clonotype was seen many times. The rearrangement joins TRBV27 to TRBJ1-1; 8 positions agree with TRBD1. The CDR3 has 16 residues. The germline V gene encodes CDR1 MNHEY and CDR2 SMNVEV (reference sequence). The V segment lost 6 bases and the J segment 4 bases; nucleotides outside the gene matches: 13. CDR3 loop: CASSIDRGWSGTEAFF. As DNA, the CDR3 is TGTGCCAGCAGCATCGACAGGGGATGGAGCGGCACTGAAGCTTTCTTT.

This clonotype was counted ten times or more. CDR3 DNA sequence: TGTGCCAGCAGCATTTCCCTCTCCTACGAGCAGTACTTC. The encoded protein is CASSISLSYEQYF. The chain joins TRBV11-2 to TRBJ2-7; no clear D. Germline values: CDR1 SGHAT, CDR2 FQNNGV. The length of the CDR3 is 13 residues. Trimming pared 5 bases from V and 0 bases from J, leaving 8 bases between.

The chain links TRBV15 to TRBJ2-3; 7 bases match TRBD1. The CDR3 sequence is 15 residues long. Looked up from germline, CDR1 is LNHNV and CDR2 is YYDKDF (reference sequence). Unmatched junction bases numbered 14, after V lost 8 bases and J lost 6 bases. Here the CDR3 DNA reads TGTGCCACCCCGACAGGGACCTTTGCTTGGGATACGCAGTATTTT. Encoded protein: CATPTGTFAWDTQYF.

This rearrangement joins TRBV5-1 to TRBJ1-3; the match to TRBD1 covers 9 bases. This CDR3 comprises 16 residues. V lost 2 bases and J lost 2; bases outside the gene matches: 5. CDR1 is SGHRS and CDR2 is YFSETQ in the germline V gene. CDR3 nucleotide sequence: TGCGCCAGCAGCTTTACCGGGACAGGGACTGGAAACACCATATATTTT. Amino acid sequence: CASSFTGTGTGNTIYF.

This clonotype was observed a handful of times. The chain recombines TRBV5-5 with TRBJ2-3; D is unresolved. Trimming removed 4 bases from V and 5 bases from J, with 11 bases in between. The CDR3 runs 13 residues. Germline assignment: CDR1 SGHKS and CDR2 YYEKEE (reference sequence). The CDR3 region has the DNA TGTGCCAGCAGCCCGCAGCAGGTAGATACGCAGTATTTT. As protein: CASSPQQVDTQYF.

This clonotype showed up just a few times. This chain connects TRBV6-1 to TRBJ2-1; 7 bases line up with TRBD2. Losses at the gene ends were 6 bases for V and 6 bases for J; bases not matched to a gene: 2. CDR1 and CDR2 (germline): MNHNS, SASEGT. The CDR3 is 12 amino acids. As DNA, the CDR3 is TGTGCCAGCAGCGGGAGGTTCAATGAGCAGTTCTTC. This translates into CASSGRFNEQFF.

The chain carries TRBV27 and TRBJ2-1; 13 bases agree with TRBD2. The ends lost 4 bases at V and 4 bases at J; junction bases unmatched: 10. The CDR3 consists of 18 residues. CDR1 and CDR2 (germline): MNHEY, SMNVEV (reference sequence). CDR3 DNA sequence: TGTGCCAGCAGTTCCGGACTAGCGGGAGTTCCCTTTTACAATGAGCAGTTCTTC. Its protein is CASSSGLAGVPFYNEQFF.

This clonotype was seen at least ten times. Here the CDR3 reads CASSLFAGGHATNEKLFF. CDR3 nucleotides: TGTGCCAGCAGTTTATTCGCAGGGGGCCATGCAACTAATGAAAAACTGTTTTTT. This sequence joins TRBV12-3 or TRBV12-4 and TRBJ1-4, with 8 bases that match TRBD1. Trimming took 2 bases from V and 0 from J; bases not matched to a gene: 8. This CDR3 is built from 18 residues.

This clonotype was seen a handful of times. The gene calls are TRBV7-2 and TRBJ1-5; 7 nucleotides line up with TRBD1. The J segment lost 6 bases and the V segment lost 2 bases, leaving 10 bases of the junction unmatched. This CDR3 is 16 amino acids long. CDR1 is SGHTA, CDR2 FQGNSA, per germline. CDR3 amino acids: CASSLWEEGGSQPQHF. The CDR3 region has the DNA TGTGCCAGCAGCTTATGGGAGGAAGGGGGCAGTCAGCCCCAGCATTTT.